The entry below gives a single T cell receptor beta chain sequence along with its context. Its antigen is unidentified. In Susac syndrome patients, recently defined diagnostic criteria for definite or probable disease were met. TEMRA cells were enriched by FACS, while CD8+ and CD4+ T cells were obtained through a negative isolation that was performed magnetically. There are 14 residues in the CDR3. The V gene end was trimmed by 4 bases and the J gene end by 6 bases; junction bases not matched to a gene: 8. Germline CDR1 is ENHRY and CDR2 is SYGVKD. These data belong to a study of CD8 T cells in Susac syndrome. Study-wide results and caveats: The authors acknowledged that the study's TCR sequencing and HLA analysis involved relatively few individuals.

Roughly 0.45 to 1 ug RNA was reverse transcribed with random hexamers. The amplification used immunoSEQ multiplex PCR on TCR beta CDR3; it spanned 54 Vbeta and 13 Jbeta. One entry per CDR3 protein results from TCRdb running MiXCR on the immunoSEQ multiplex PCR reads. The sample records roughly 190,000 distinct CDR3 sequences, about 91% being singletons. The TCR sequence derives from a human donor with Susac syndrome. The source material was CD4+ T cells from PBMCs. The chain has TRBV10-3 and TRBJ1-1; 7 bases are a match to TRBD1. For the CDR3, the DNA is TGTGCCATCAGTGGCCAGGGGGAACCGGCTGAAGCTTTCTTT. Protein sequence: CAISGQGEPAEAFF.